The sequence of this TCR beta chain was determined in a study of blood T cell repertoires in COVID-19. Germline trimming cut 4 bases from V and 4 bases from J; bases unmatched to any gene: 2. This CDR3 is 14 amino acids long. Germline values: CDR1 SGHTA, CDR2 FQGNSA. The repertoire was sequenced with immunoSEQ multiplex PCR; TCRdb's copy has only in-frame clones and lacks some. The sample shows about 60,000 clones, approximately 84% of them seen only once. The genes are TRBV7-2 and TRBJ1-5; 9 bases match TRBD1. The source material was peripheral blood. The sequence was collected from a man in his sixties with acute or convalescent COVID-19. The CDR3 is CASSSDRGNQPQHF. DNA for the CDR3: TGTGCCAGCAGCTCGGACAGGGGAAATCAGCCCCAGCATTTT. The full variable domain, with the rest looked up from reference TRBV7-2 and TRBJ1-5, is GAGVSQSPSNKVTEKGKDVELRCDPISGHTALYWYRQSLGQGLEFLIYFQGNSAPDKSGLPSDRFSAERTGGSVSTLTIQRTQQEDSAVYLCASSSDRGNQPQHFGDGTRLSIL.